A selection of T cell receptor beta chains follows, all from one sample in a study of shared clonotypes between healthy human individuals. Data came from immunoSEQ multiplex PCR; TCRdb stores just in-frame clones and leaves some out. The sample lists approximately 740,000 clones, roughly 92% seen once, with around 24% in the top ten. Source material: naive CD8+ T cells sorted from blood. These receptors all come from a young man in good health. Both conserved end residues are part of each CDR3. Fields, in order: CDR3 protein, CDR3 DNA, V gene, J gene, D gene, clone size. A D gene is named only where the DNA matches it firmly. Size tells how often a clone was seen (once, few, many) or the class of an expanded clone, and some rows leave it out.

CAISVTGGGKETQYF,TGTGCCATCAGTGTCACTGGAGGGGGCAAAGAGACCCAGTACTTC,TRBV10-3,TRBJ2-5,NA,NA
CASSFRPDNEQFF,TGTGCCAGCAGTTTCCGTCCGGACAATGAGCAGTTCTTC,TRBV28,TRBJ2-1,NA,NA
CASSLGRGGGIYGYTF,TGTGCCAGCAGCTTAGGGAGAGGGGGAGGCATCTATGGCTACACCTTC,TRBV7-8,TRBJ1-2,NA,NA
CATSRDPTTSSGSYNEQFF,TGTGCCACCAGCAGAGATCCCACCACTTCTAGCGGCTCCTACAATGAGCAGTTCTTC,TRBV15,TRBJ2-1,TRBD2,once
CASSVPGQTMNTEAFF,TGTGCCAGCAGCGTACCGGGCCAAACAATGAACACTGAAGCTTTCTTT,TRBV5-5,TRBJ1-1,NA,NA
CASSLTPGQAFNEQFF,TGTGCCAGCAGTCTTACTCCGGGACAGGCTTTTAATGAGCAGTTCTTC,TRBV27,TRBJ2-1,TRBD1,once
CASSSIRTVTYNEQFF,TGTGCCAGCAGCTCAATTCGGACAGTTACCTACAATGAGCAGTTCTTC,TRBV7-6,TRBJ2-1,NA,NA
CASSALAGDLTDTQYF,TGTGCCAGCAGTGCTCTAGCGGGAGACCTCACAGATACGCAGTATTTT,TRBV28,TRBJ2-3,TRBD2,NA
CASSSGMGYQPQHF,TGTGCCAGCAGTTCTGGTATGGGTTATCAGCCCCAGCATTTT,TRBV27,TRBJ1-5,NA,NA
CASSSTDQPQHF,TGTGCCAGCAGCTCAACCGATCAGCCCCAGCATTTT,TRBV7-6,TRBJ1-5,NA,NA
CASSLHAGALNTEAFF,TGTGCCAGCAGTTTACACGCAGGGGCCCTCAACACTGAAGCTTTCTTT,TRBV28,TRBJ1-1,NA,NA
CASRTSGSPDTQYF,TGTGCCAGCAGGACTAGCGGGAGCCCAGATACGCAGTATTTT,TRBV7-9,TRBJ2-3,TRBD2,NA
CASSDPPAASYEQYF,TGCGCCAGCAGCGACCCCCCAGCCGCCTCCTACGAGCAGTACTTC,TRBV5-1,TRBJ2-7,NA,NA
CASSSLGYSNHNEQFF,TGTGCCAGCAGTTCCCTTGGGTATTCAAATCACAATGAGCAGTTCTTC,TRBV27,TRBJ2-1,NA,once
CASSSGTFGANVLTF,TGTGCCAGCAGCTCGGGGACATTTGGGGCCAACGTCCTGACTTTC,TRBV27,TRBJ2-6,NA,once
CASSPWTSGSTGELFF,TGCGCCAGCAGCCCCTGGACTAGCGGGAGCACCGGGGAGCTGTTTTTT,TRBV5-1,TRBJ2-2,TRBD2,NA
CASSIPGGQPIDGYTF,TGTGCCAGTAGTATTCCCGGGGGACAGCCCATCGATGGCTACACCTTC,TRBV19,TRBJ1-2,TRBD1,NA
CASSLAVRGEQYF,TGTGCCAGCAGTTTGGCGGTCCGTGGCGAGCAGTACTTC,TRBV28,TRBJ2-7,NA,NA
CASTEGLPYEQYF,TGTGCCAGCACCGAGGGCCTCCCCTACGAGCAGTACTTC,TRBV28,TRBJ2-7,NA,once
CASSSLTGDEQFF,TGTGCCAGCAGTTCCCTAACTGGGGATGAGCAGTTCTTC,TRBV28,TRBJ2-1,NA,NA
CASSIAQIYGYTF,TGTGCCAGTAGTATAGCACAGATCTATGGCTACACCTTC,TRBV19,TRBJ1-2,NA,few
CASSFRLDLSYNEQFF,TGTGCCAGCAGCTTCCGGCTTGATTTGTCCTACAATGAGCAGTTCTTC,TRBV7-9,TRBJ2-1,NA,NA
CASTSSGTGGRYTF,TGTGCCAGCACTTCCTCCGGGACAGGGGGACGCTACACCTTC,TRBV7-8,TRBJ1-2,TRBD1,NA
CASSLVIRGSDQPQHF,TGTGCCAGCAGTTTAGTTATCAGGGGTTCAGATCAGCCCCAGCATTTT,TRBV28,TRBJ1-5,NA,NA
CASSIRGDSYNEQFF,TGTGCCAGCAGCATTCGGGGGGACAGTTACAATGAGCAGTTCTTC,TRBV11-2,TRBJ2-1,NA,NA
CASSLVSGIPRDEQFF,TGTGCCAGCAGCTTAGTAAGCGGGATCCCCCGGGATGAGCAGTTCTTC,TRBV7-8,TRBJ2-1,TRBD2,NA
CASSPPIGQPYNEQFF,TGTGCCAGCAGCCCTCCTATCGGTCAACCCTACAATGAGCAGTTCTTC,TRBV11-2,TRBJ2-1,NA,NA
CASSLSQGKSYEQYF,TGTGCCAGCAGTTTATCCCAGGGAAAAAGCTACGAGCAGTACTTC,TRBV27,TRBJ2-7,NA,NA
CASSLGTGSLETQYF,TGTGCCAGCAGCTTAGGAACAGGGTCCTTGGAGACCCAGTACTTC,TRBV11-2,TRBJ2-5,NA,NA
CASSYSRGRDEKLFF,TGTGCCAGCAGTTACTCGAGGGGTAGGGACGAAAAACTGTTTTTT,TRBV6-6,TRBJ1-4,NA,NA
CASSLSRGRGAEQYF,TGTGCCAGCAGCTTATCCAGGGGGCGCGGGGCCGAGCAGTACTTC,TRBV7-4,TRBJ2-7,TRBD1,NA
CASSQDRLVGREETQYF,TGTGCCAGCAGCCAAGATCGGTTGGTGGGGAGAGAAGAGACCCAGTACTTC,TRBV14,TRBJ2-5,NA,NA
CASSPTGPQETQYF,TGTGCCAGCTCACCAACAGGGCCACAAGAGACCCAGTACTTC,TRBV18,TRBJ2-5,NA,NA
CASSFELGWTRETQYF,TGCGCCAGCAGCTTCGAGCTTGGGTGGACAAGGGAGACCCAGTACTTC,TRBV5-1,TRBJ2-5,NA,NA
CASSHRLWNTGELFF,TGCGCCAGCAGCCATCGGTTGTGGAACACCGGGGAGCTGTTTTTT,TRBV4-3,TRBJ2-2,NA,NA
CASSYAHLPGTLNEQFF,TGTGCCAGCAGCTACGCACACCTTCCGGGGACCTTAAATGAGCAGTTCTTC,TRBV7-9,TRBJ2-1,NA,NA
CSVEGRGSSYNEQFF,TGCAGCGTTGAAGGCAGGGGTAGCTCCTACAATGAGCAGTTCTTC,TRBV29-1,TRBJ2-1,NA,NA
CATSRASGSANEQFF,TGTGCCACCAGCAGAGCAAGCGGGAGTGCGAATGAGCAGTTCTTC,TRBV15,TRBJ2-1,TRBD2,NA
CASRRTAGGVNEQFF,TGTGCCAGCAGGAGGACGGCGGGAGGGGTTAATGAGCAGTTCTTC,TRBV27,TRBJ2-1,TRBD2,NA
CASSPLSPGGRTDTQYF,TGTGCCAGCAGCCCCCTATCCCCGGGGGGGCGGACAGATACGCAGTATTTT,TRBV7-9,TRBJ2-3,TRBD2,NA
CASSQDGGTPLYEQYF,TGCGCCAGCAGCCAAGATGGTGGGACACCACTCTACGAGCAGTACTTC,TRBV4-1,TRBJ2-7,NA,NA
CASSLDLTDSYEQYF,TGTGCCAGCAGCTTAGATCTCACAGATTCCTACGAGCAGTACTTC,TRBV11-2,TRBJ2-7,NA,NA
CASSPGTVNEKLFF,TGTGCCAGCTCACCCGGGACGGTGAATGAAAAACTGTTTTTT,TRBV18,TRBJ1-4,NA,NA
CASTPAGGIDTEAFF,TGTGCCAGCACTCCTGCTGGGGGTATCGACACTGAAGCTTTCTTT,TRBV6-6,TRBJ1-1,NA,NA
CASSYRGTSGHLCANTGELFF,TGTGCCAGCAGTTACCGGGGGACTAGCGGGCATCTGTGCGCGAACACCGGGGAGCTGTTTTTT,TRBV6-7,TRBJ2-2,TRBD2,NA
CASSLTSGPYYEQYF,TGTGCCAGCAGCTTGACTAGCGGGCCTTACTACGAGCAGTACTTC,TRBV5-5,TRBJ2-7,TRBD2,NA
CSAWSRETQYF,TGCAGTGCCTGGAGCCGAGAGACCCAGTACTTC,TRBV20-1,TRBJ2-5,NA,once
CASSMGGGYEQYF,TGTGCCAGTAGTATGGGCGGAGGCTACGAGCAGTACTTC,TRBV19,TRBJ2-7,NA,NA
CASSANLAGHSYNEQFF,TGCGCCAGCAGTGCCAATTTGGCAGGGCATTCCTACAATGAGCAGTTCTTC,TRBV10-1,TRBJ2-1,NA,NA
CASSLSANTEAFF,TGTGCCAGCAGTTTATCGGCCAACACTGAAGCTTTCTTT,TRBV27,TRBJ1-1,NA,NA
CASSFSGTSRYEQYF,TGTGCCAGCAGCTTCTCCGGGACTAGCCGGTACGAGCAGTACTTC,TRBV5-5,TRBJ2-7,TRBD2,NA